Below are 7 T cell receptor beta chains sequenced from a single sample in a study of CD8 T cells in ankylosing spondylitis. Study conclusions and caveats: Ankylosing spondylitis blood seemed to carry a telltale TCR beta motif made of several highly homologous variants.

Antigens of these TCRs are unknown. TCRdb re-analysed the 5' RACE reads in MiXCR, keeping a single row per CDR3 protein. The sample holds fewer than 550,000 distinct CDR3 sequences, 5.3% seen once. Sequencing was done on a sample of blood, either unsorted or a sorted T cell fraction (not recorded which). These receptor sequences come from a male donor with ankylosing spondylitis.

V usage is TRBV3-1 and J usage is TRBJ2-1, with D possibly TRBD2 on 6 matching bases. In germline, CDR1 is LGHDT, CDR2 YNNKEL (reference sequence). V lost 4 bases and J 3 bases, leaving 13 bases between the germline ends. The CDR3 has 15 amino acids. The CDR3 here is CASSPWGEHYNEQFF. In DNA, the CDR3 is TGTGCCAGCAGCCCCTGGGGGGAGCACTACAATGAGCAGTTCTTC.

This clonotype occurred many times. The genes are TRBV14 and TRBJ2-3; D is tentatively TRBD1 or TRBD2 (5 bases each). The CDR3 is 18 residues long. Germline lookup yields CDR1 SGHDN and CDR2 FVKESK. Trimming left V 3 bases short and J 1 base short, with 20 bases between. The CDR3 DNA sequence: TGTGCCAGCAGCCACCTCCGGGACGGACTTTTTGGCACAGATACGCAGTATTTT. This codes for CASSHLRDGLFGTDTQYF.

This clonotype was found many times. This chain uses TRBV15 with TRBJ2-4; D might be TRBD2 (6 bases). This CDR3 has 14 residues. Trimming pared 4 bases from V and 3 bases from J, leaving 10 bases between. CDR1 is LNHNV and CDR2 is YYDKDF in the germline V gene (reference sequence). The chain's CDR3 is CATSMWGGKNIQYF. Written as DNA, the CDR3 is TGTGCCACCAGCATGTGGGGAGGCAAAAACATTCAGTACTTC.

This clonotype was observed at least ten times. The V and J genes are TRBV20-1 and TRBJ2-7; TRBD2 aligns across 15 bases. The germline V gene has CDR1 DFQATT and CDR2 SNEGSKA (reference sequence). The junction had 8 bases not matched to a gene; V was cut back by 3 bases and J by 2 bases. The CDR3 covers 17 residues. Here the CDR3 DNA reads TGCAGTGCTAGCGGGACTAGCGGGGGGATCCCAACCTACGAGCAGTACTTC. This gives the protein CSASGTSGGIPTYEQYF.

This clonotype was seen at least ten times. The J gene is TRBJ2-3, the V gene TRBV29-1; 8 nucleotides agree with TRBD2. Germline CDR1 and CDR2: SQVTM and ANQGSEA. J lost 1 base, V lost 6 bases, and 12 bases had no gene match. This CDR3 is 16 amino acids long. CDR3 in amino acids: CSVFGRAGAGTDTQYF. The CDR3 bases are TGCAGCGTCTTCGGGAGGGCGGGGGCCGGCACAGATACGCAGTATTTT.

This clonotype was seen ten or more times. The chain links TRBV28 to TRBJ2-7; D is undetermined. CDR1 is MDHEN and CDR2 is SYDVKM in the germline V gene. V was clipped by 5 bases and J by 7 bases, with 21 bases between them. The CDR3 runs 15 residues. CDR3 region: CASSPGVSGVREQYF. Written as DNA, the CDR3 is TGTGCCAGCAGTCCTGGGGTTAGTGGGGTGCGAGAGCAGTACTTC. Looking up the rest from reference TRBV28 and TRBJ2-7 gives the full variable domain: DVKVTQSSRYLVKRTGEKVFLECVQDMDHENMFWYRQDPGLGLRLIYFSYDVKMKEKGDIPEGYSVSREKKERFSLILESASTNQTSMYLCASSPGVSGVREQYFGPGTRLTVT.

J is TRBJ2-1 and V is TRBV11-2, with 8 bases aligning to TRBD2. V was pared by 7 bases and J by 4 bases, with 18 bases of the junction left unmatched. Germline-derived CDR1 and CDR2 are SGHAT and FQNNGV. The CDR3 runs 18 residues. CDR3 bases: TGTGCCAGCACCTTTCGGGGGGGCTCGCAATCGGCGTACAATGAGCAGTTCTTC. It is translated as CASTFRGGSQSAYNEQFF.